This T cell receptor (beta chain) is drawn from a study of cytomegalovirus exposure and HLA in healthy donors. This clone was found a few times. Antigen: not known. The length of the CDR3 is 13 residues. Trimming shortened V by 8 bases and J by 1 base, and 11 bases separated the two germline ends. Germline CDR1 MNHNS, CDR2 SASEGT. The PCR ran on 60 Vbeta and 13 Jbeta primers. Profiled with immunoSEQ multiplex PCR; TCRdb holds only in-frame clones, not every one. The table records more than 75,000 clones, roughly 73% of them present only once. Overall study findings and caveats: A few V segments could not be told apart, such as TRBV6-2 and TRBV6-3, and were left out.

Specimen: PBMCs. The source is a middle-aged woman in good health and CMV-seronegative. The gene calls are TRBV6-1 and TRBJ1-1, with TRBD1 as a possible D gene (5 bases). CDR3 residues: CASERQWNTEAFF. The CDR3 bases are TGTGCCAGCGAGCGACAGTGGAACACTGAAGCTTTCTTT.